The entry that follows covers one TCR beta chain sequence. Antigen specificity is unknown. With a J-beta primer mix and a sample-barcoded 5' primer, a second PCR ran about 7 to 12 cycles. MiXCR, run by TCRdb on the 5' RACE reads, gives a single entry per CDR3 protein. Among around 1,700,000 distinct CDR3 sequences, roughly 28% were seen once, and the ten largest hold more than 6%. The source of the sample is a study of blood T cells in healthy people across ages. Findings and caveats of the study: Unsorted PBMCs prevented conclusive naive versus antigen-experienced comparison.

CDR3 size: 15 residues. The germline gives CDR1 LNHDA, CDR2 SQIVND (reference sequence). Trimming removed 7 bases from V and 3 bases from J; junction bases left unmatched: 9. The rearrangement uses TRBV19 and TRBJ2-7; 10 nucleotides align to TRBD2. This TCR came from a woman aged 30 to 39 in good health. The sample was blood. The CDR3 protein is CASKVSSGSIYEQYF. The CDR3 DNA is TGTGCCAGTAAGGTATCTAGCGGGAGCATCTACGAGCAGTACTTC.